Described below is a single T cell receptor beta chain sequence and its context. Looked up from germline, CDR1 is SGHNT and CDR2 is YYREEE (reference sequence). Trimming shortened V by 4 bases and J by 3 bases, and 13 bases separated the two germline ends. CDR3 length: 14 residues. Survey-level immunoSEQ sequencing profiled the TCR beta repertoire. Clones were read by immunoSEQ multiplex PCR, and TCRdb kept only the in-frame ones, dropping some. The sample includes 40,000 to 55,000 clones, more than 80% seen only once; the top ten take roughly a tenth. This clonotype was sampled from a man aged 40-50 years with rheumatoid arthritis. V gene TRBV5-4 combines with J gene TRBJ1-1; perhaps TRBD1 as D (5 bases). The sample consisted of PBMCs. CDR3 amino acids: CASSPLPGDTEAFF. CDR3 nucleotides: TGTGCCAGCAGCCCTCTTCCGGGGGACACTGAAGCTTTCTTT.